This T cell receptor beta chain derives from a study of identifying expanded T cells in peripheral blood. Overall study results and limits: Approximately two-week clone count variance significantly increased as total template count grew. Roughly 1.1 clones differed between technical replicates, versus about 15 and 19 over time.

Assay used: immunoSEQ multiplex PCR; TCRdb lists only in-frame clones, some missing. The sample carries roughly 96,000 clones, approximately 88% recorded once. During the collection period, no donor immune events like infections were recorded. Germline assignment: CDR1 SGHRS and CDR2 YFSETQ. V lost 3 bases, J lost 2 bases, and 13 bases lay in between. The CDR3 has 15 residues. With respect to this clone: Its antigen is unknown.

The specimen was blood. The source of this sequence is a person aged 18 to 75 in good health. The V call is TRBV5-1, the J call TRBJ2-3, with a possible D match to TRBD2 (6 bases). Here the CDR3 reads CASSSRAGSTDTQYF. The DNA of the CDR3 is TGCGCCAGCAGCTCCCGTGCGGGGTCCACAGATACGCAGTATTTT.